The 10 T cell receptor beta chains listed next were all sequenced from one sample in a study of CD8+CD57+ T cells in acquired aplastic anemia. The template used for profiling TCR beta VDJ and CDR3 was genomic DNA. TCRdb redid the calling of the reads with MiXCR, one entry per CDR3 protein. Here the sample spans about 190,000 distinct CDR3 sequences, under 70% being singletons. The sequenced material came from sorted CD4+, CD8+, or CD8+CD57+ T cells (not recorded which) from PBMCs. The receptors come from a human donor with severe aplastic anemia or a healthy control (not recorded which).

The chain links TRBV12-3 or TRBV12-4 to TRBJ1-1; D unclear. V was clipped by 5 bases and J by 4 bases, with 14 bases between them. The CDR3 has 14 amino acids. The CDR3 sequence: CASSELGLSTEAFF. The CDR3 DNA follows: TGTGCCAGCAGTGAACTGGGTTTAAGCACTGAAGCTTTCTTT.

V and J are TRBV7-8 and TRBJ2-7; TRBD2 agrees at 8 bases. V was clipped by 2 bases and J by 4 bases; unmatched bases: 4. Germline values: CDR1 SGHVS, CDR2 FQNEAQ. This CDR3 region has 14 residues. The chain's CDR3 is CASSLRRGGYEQYF. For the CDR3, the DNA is TGTGCCAGCAGCTTAAGACGGGGGGGGTACGAGCAGTACTTC.

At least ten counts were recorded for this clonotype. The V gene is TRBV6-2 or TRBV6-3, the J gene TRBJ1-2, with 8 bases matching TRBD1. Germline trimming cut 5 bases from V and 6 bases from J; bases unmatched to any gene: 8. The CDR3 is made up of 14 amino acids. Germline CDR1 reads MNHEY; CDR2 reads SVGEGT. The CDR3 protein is CASSEAGGGDGYTF. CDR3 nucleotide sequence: TGTGCCAGCAGTGAAGCAGGGGGCGGGGATGGCTACACCTTC.

The CDR3 region is CASYPSGLAGDLETQYF. The CDR3 region has the DNA TGTGCCTCTTATCCCAGTGGACTAGCGGGGGACCTGGAGACCCAGTACTTC. V gene TRBV19 combines with J gene TRBJ2-5; 13 positions agree with TRBD2. Germline CDR1 and CDR2: LNHDA and SQIVND (reference sequence). J gave up 5 bases and V 11 bases, and 17 bases lay outside the gene matches. The CDR3 covers 17 residues.

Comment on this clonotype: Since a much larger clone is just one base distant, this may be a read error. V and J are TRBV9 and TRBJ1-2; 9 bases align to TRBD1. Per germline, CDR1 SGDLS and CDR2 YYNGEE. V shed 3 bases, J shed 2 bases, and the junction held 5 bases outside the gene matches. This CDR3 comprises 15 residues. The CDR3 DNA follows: TGTGCCAGCAGCGGATGGACAGGGGAGAACTATGGCTACACCTTC. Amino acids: CASSGWTGENYGYTF.

Here the CDR3 DNA reads TGCGCCAGCAGCTTGGGACACAAAGGCACAGATACGCAGTATTTT. Amino acid sequence: CASSLGHKGTDTQYF. V gene TRBV5-1 combines with J gene TRBJ2-3; D gene ambiguous. Per germline, CDR1 SGHRS and CDR2 YFSETQ. This CDR3 spans 15 amino acids. Trimming pared 0 bases from V and 1 base from J, leaving 9 bases between.

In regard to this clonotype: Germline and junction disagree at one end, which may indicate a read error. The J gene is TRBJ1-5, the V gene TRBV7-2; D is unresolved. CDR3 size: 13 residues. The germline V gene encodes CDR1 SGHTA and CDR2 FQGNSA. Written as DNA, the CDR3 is TGTGTCAGCAGCAATCGGGTGTATCAGCCCCAGCATTTT. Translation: CVSSNRVYQPQHF.

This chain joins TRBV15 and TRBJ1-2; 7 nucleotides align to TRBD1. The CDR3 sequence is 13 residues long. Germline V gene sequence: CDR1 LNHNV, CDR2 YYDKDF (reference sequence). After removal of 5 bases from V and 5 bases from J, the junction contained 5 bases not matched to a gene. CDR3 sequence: CATSGGTVYGYTF. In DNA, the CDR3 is TGTGCCACCAGCGGCGGGACAGTGTATGGCTACACCTTC.

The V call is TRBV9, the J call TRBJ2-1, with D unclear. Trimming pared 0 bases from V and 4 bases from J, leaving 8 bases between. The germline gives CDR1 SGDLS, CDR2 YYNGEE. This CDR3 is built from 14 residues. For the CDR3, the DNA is TGTGCCAGCAGCGTAGAAGACTTTTACAATGAGCAGTTCTTC. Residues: CASSVEDFYNEQFF.

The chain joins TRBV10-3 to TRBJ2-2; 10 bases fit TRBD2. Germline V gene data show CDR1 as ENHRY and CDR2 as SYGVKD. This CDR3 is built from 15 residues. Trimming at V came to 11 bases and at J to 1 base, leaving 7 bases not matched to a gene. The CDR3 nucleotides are TGTGCCGTCGGATGGACTAGCGGGAACACCGGGGAGCTGTTTTTT. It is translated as CAVGWTSGNTGELFF.